This T cell receptor beta chain was sequenced during a study of blood T cell repertoires in COVID-19. Study-wide background: Whether acute or convalescent, the COVID-19 samples came from the United States, Italy and Spain. In each case, the material was cDNA or gDNA derived from T cells, B-cell-depleted T cells, or PBMCs.

Seattle researchers signed up patients amid active infection and tracked them longitudinally. From germline, CDR1 is SGHRS and CDR2 YFSETQ. The CDR3 runs to 15 residues. V lost 5 bases, J lost 4 bases, and 10 bases stayed unmatched. Repertoires were generated with immunoSEQ multiplex PCR, while TCRdb's copy carries only in-frame clones and drops some. The sample shows about 96,000 clones, approximately 90% of them seen only once. The genes are TRBV5-1 and TRBJ2-5; 8 bases agree with TRBD2. Sequencing was done on a sample of peripheral blood. The sequence came from a human donor with COVID-19, enrolled during active disease. The donor label of this sample is uncertain. The chain's CDR3 is CASSYPGTSGETQYF. The CDR3 DNA reads as TGCGCCAGCAGTTACCCCGGGACTAGTGGAGAGACCCAGTACTTC.